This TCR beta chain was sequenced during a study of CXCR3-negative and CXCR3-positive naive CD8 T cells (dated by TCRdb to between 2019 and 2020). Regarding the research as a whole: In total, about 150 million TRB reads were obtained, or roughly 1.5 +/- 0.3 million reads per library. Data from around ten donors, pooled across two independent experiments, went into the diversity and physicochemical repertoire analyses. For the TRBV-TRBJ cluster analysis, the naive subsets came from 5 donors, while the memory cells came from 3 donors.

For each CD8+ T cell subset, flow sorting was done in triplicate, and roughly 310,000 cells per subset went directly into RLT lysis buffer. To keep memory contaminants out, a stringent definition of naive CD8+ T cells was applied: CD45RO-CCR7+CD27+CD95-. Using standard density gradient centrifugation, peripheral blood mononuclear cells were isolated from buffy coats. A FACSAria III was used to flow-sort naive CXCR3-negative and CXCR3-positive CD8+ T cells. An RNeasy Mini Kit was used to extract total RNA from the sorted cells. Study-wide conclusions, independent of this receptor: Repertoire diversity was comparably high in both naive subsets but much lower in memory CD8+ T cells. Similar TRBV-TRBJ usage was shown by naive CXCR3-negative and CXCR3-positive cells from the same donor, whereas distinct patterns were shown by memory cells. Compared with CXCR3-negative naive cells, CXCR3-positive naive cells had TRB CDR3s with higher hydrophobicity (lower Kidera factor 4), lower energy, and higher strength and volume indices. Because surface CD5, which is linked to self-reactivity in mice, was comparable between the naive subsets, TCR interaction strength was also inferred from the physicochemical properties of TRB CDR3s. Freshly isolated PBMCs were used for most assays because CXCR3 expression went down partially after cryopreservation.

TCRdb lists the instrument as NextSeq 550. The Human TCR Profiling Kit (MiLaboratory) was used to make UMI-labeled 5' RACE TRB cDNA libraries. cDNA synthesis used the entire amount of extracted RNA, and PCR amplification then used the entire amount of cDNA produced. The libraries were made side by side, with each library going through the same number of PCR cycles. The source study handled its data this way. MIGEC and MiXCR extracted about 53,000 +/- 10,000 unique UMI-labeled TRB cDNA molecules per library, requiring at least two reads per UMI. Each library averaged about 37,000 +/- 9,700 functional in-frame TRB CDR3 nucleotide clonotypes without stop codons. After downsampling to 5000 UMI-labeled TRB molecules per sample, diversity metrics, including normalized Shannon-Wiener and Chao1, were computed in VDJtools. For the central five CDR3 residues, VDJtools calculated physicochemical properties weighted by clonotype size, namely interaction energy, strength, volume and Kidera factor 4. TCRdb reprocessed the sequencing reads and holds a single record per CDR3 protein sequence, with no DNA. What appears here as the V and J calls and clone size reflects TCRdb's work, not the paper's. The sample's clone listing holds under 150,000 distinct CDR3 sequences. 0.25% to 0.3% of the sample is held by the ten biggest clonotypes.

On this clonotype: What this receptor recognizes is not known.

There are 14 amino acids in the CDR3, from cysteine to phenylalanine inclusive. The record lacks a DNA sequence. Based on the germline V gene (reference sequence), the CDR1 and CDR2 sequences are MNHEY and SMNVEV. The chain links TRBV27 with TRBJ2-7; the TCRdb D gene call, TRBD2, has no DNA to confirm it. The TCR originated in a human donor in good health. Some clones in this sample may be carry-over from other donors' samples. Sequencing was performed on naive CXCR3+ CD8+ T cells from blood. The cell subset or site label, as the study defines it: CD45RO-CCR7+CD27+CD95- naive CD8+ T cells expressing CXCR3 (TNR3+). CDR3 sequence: CASSARDFLYEQYF.